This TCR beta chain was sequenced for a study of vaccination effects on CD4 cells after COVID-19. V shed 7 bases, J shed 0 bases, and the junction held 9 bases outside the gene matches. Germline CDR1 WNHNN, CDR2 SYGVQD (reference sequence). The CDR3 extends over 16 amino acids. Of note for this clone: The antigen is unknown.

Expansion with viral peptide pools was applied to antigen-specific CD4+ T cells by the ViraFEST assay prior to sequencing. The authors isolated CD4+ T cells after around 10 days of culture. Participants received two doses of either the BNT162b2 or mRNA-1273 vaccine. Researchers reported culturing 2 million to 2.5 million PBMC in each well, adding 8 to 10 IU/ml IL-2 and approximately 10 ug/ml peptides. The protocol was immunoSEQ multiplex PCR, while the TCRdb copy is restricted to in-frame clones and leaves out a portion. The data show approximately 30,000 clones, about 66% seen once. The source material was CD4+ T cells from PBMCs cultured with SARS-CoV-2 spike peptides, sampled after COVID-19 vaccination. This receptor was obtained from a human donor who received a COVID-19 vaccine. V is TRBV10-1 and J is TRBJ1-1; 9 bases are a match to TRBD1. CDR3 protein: CASKPGQGGMNTEAFF. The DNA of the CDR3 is TGCGCCAGCAAGCCGGGACAGGGCGGCATGAACACTGAAGCTTTCTTT.